This T cell receptor beta chain was obtained from a study of regulatory T cells in long-lasting Graves disease. Study-wide findings and caveats: The sample size was small, and this may have reduced accuracy. TRBV28, TRBJ1-2 and TRBJ2-5 emerged as the favored segments in persistent disease.

The sample holds a few counts of this clonotype. Its matching antigen is unknown. For TCR beta, libraries came from iRepertoire HTBI primers and Arm-PCR of CDR3 regions. Per the study methods: Across the samples, identification revealed roughly 56 TRBV and 14 TRBJ segments. TCRdb independently ran MiXCR on the multiplex PCR reads; one entry per CDR3 protein. Here the V and J calls rest on TCRdb's processing, not on the authors' analysis. Of approximately 470,000 distinct CDR3 sequences listed, around 21% were seen once; the top ten hold about 8.3%. V shed 6 bases and J 10 bases; nucleotides not matched to a gene: 12. Germline assignment: CDR1 SGHNT and CDR2 YYREEE (reference sequence). The CDR3 contains 13 residues. The time point here: persistent/refractory GD, antithyroid drugs over 5 years with positive TRAb. PBMC-derived RNA was used for the TCR library.

The sequenced sample was peripheral blood mononuclear cells (PBMCs), obtained when the disease was refractory, from a patient treated with antithyroid drugs. The receptor was isolated from a female donor with Graves disease. The chain uses TRBV5-4 and TRBJ2-7; 8 bases line up with TRBD2. The CDR3 loop is CASNLDGGRSQYF. In nucleotides, the CDR3 is TGTGCCAGCAATCTGGATGGCGGGAGGTCCCAGTACTTC.